One and the same sample provided the 30 T cell receptor beta chains below, sequenced in a study of OX40 agonist ivuxolimab in advanced cancers. Sequencing was performed with immunoSEQ multiplex PCR; in TCRdb, only in-frame clones are kept and a portion is missing. The sample lists approximately 49,000 clones, 70% to 90% occurring once. The source material was CD4+ or CD8+ T cells sorted from blood, sampled in a trial of the OX40 agonist ivuxolimab. Receptors were obtained from an adult with an advanced solid tumor such as melanoma, head and neck, liver or kidney cancer.

This clone has just a few counts. The V call is TRBV30, the J call TRBJ1-5; the match to TRBD1 covers 7 bases. The length of the CDR3 is 16 residues. The trim removed 3 bases at V and 2 bases at J, leaving 10 bases unmatched. CDR1 and CDR2 (germline): GTSNPN, SVGIG (reference sequence). The CDR3 reads CAWSAQGGFGNQPQHF. The CDR3 bases are TGTGCCTGGAGCGCTCAGGGGGGTTTTGGCAATCAGCCCCAGCATTTT.

The chain has TRBV6-1 and TRBJ2-7; D is tentatively TRBD1 or TRBD2 (5 bases each). The germline V and J ends were trimmed by 8 bases and 2 bases, with 13 bases remaining between them. The length of the CDR3 is 13 residues. Germline loops: CDR1 MNHNS, CDR2 SASEGT. The CDR3 DNA reads TGTGCCAGCGCCCGGGGCGGACCCTACGAGCAGTACTTC. Its translation is CASARGGPYEQYF.

This chain connects TRBV9 to TRBJ1-1; possibly TRBD1 for D (5 bases). V lost 3 bases and J lost 1, with 13 bases in between. The CDR3 contains 15 residues. The germline V gene has CDR1 SGDLS and CDR2 YYNGEE. The CDR3 loop reads CASSAGGTANTEAFF. The DNA of the CDR3 is TGTGCCAGCAGCGCGGGCGGGACGGCGAACACTGAAGCTTTCTTT.

Remarks on this clone: Other DNA variants within this sample encode the same CDR3. CDR3 nucleotides: TGTGCCAGCAGTATCAGGGATGGGCAGCCCCAGCATTTT. Its translation is CASSIRDGQPQHF. The chain uses TRBV2 and TRBJ1-5; D possibly corresponds to TRBD1 (5 bases). The CDR3 spans 13 residues. Germline assignment: CDR1 SNHLY and CDR2 FYNNEI. Trimming took off 5 bases at V and 7 bases at J, with 12 bases between the two ends.

The chain carries TRBV19 and TRBJ2-3; maybe TRBD2 (5 bases). V dropped 3 bases and J dropped 2 bases, with 12 bases sitting between them. The CDR3 totals 15 residues. Germline CDR1 and CDR2: LNHDA and SQIVND (reference sequence). CDR3 sequence: CASSMGSANTDTQYF. Written as DNA, the CDR3 is TGTGCCAGTAGTATGGGTAGCGCGAACACAGATACGCAGTATTTT.

This rearrangement joins TRBV11-2 to TRBJ2-1, with 8 bases matching TRBD2. The CDR3 spans 15 residues. Losses at the gene ends were 5 bases for V and 6 bases for J; bases not matched to a gene: 9. CDR1 and CDR2 (germline): SGHAT, FQNNGV. The CDR3 protein is CASSPGGVSGNEQFF. The CDR3 DNA is TGTGCCAGCAGCCCCGGGGGGGTGTCAGGCAATGAGCAGTTCTTC.

Only a few counts were recorded for this clone. This chain links TRBV5-1 with TRBJ2-7; 7 bases agree with TRBD2. CDR3 length equals 15 residues. The junction had 6 bases not matched to a gene; V was cut back by 0 bases and J by 3 bases. Germline-derived CDR1 and CDR2 are SGHRS and YFSETQ. This chain's CDR3 is CASSLARGVGYEQYF. DNA for the CDR3: TGCGCCAGCAGCTTGGCTCGGGGGGTGGGCTACGAGCAGTACTTC.

This chain joins TRBV4-2 and TRBJ2-1; 10 bases line up with TRBD2. The V gene's germline CDR1 is LGHNA and CDR2 YNFKEQ. The CDR3 covers 15 residues. Trimming removed 4 bases from V and 7 bases from J; junction bases left unmatched: 7. The CDR3, as DNA: TGTGCCAGCAGCCCAAGCGGGAGGGGGGGGAATGAGCAGTTCTTC. Encoded protein: CASSPSGRGGNEQFF.

The chain couples TRBV19 to TRBJ1-1; D is undetermined. This CDR3 is 16 amino acids long. Germline V lookup: CDR1 LNHDA, CDR2 SQIVND (reference sequence). V dropped 4 bases and J dropped 0 bases, with 15 bases sitting between them. DNA for the CDR3: TGTGCCAGTAGTAGCCTACAGAATGTAATGAACACTGAAGCTTTCTTT. This translates into CASSSLQNVMNTEAFF.

This clone was seen a few times. This sequence joins TRBV18 and TRBJ2-7; the D is unclear. This CDR3 region has 13 residues. The V gene's germline CDR1 is KGHSH and CDR2 LQKENI. The V end lost 4 bases, the J end lost 3 bases, and 10 bases lay between the germline ends. CDR3 bases: TGTGCCAGCTCACTAAGTCTCGACTACGAGCAGTACTTC. This codes for CASSLSLDYEQYF.

V usage is TRBV6-1 and J usage is TRBJ2-1; TRBD2 is a possible D gene (5 bases). CDR3 length: 14 residues. In germline, CDR1 is MNHNS, CDR2 SASEGT. V shed 1 base and J shed 8 bases, with 12 bases lying between them. The CDR3 is CASSEGASRDEQFF. The CDR3 region has the DNA TGTGCCAGCAGTGAAGGGGCTAGCCGGGATGAGCAGTTCTTC.

The chain uses TRBV7-3 and TRBJ2-2, with 8 bases identical to TRBD1. Germline CDR1 is SGHTA and CDR2 is FQGTGA. V lost 5 bases and J lost 7; bases outside the gene matches: 15. This CDR3 has 17 residues. The CDR3 is CASSDSGPRGPGGELFF. The CDR3 DNA reads as TGTGCCAGCAGCGATTCGGGGCCCAGGGGGCCGGGCGGGGAGCTGTTTTTT.

This chain joins TRBV7-9 and TRBJ2-1; tentative D call: TRBD1 (5 bases). This CDR3 has 13 amino acids. Germline loops: CDR1 SEHNR, CDR2 FQNEAQ (reference sequence). V gave up 2 bases and J gave up 14 bases, with 16 bases separating them. CDR3 in DNA: TGTGCCAGCAGCTTAATTCAGTACAAAGGGGAGTTCTTC. It encodes CASSLIQYKGEFF.

This chain joins TRBV5-4 and TRBJ2-3; a possible D gene is TRBD2 (5 bases). CDR3 length equals 13 residues. The germline CDR1 and CDR2 sequences are SGHNT and YYREEE (reference sequence). The V gene lost 7 bases and the J gene lost 2 bases, with 11 bases spanning the gap. The CDR3 here is CASGGQNTDTQYF. CDR3 DNA sequence: TGTGCCAGCGGCGGGCAGAACACAGATACGCAGTATTTT.

V is TRBV7-8 and J is TRBJ2-3, with 9 bases fitting TRBD1. J was trimmed by 3 bases and V by 4 bases; bases with no gene match: 8. This CDR3 contains 16 residues. The germline CDR1 and CDR2 sequences are SGHVS and FQNEAQ. CDR3 loop: CASSYRPGQGTDTQYF. In DNA form, the CDR3 reads TGTGCCAGCAGCTACCGACCGGGACAGGGTACAGATACGCAGTATTTT.

The chain is built from TRBV2 and TRBJ2-3; no reliable D call. The CDR3 runs to 15 residues. From germline, CDR1 is SNHLY and CDR2 FYNNEI. Trimming took 6 bases from V and 0 from J, leaving 13 bases between them. This CDR3 reads CASRTGLASTDTQYF. The CDR3 DNA reads as TGTGCCAGCAGGACGGGCTTGGCTAGCACAGATACGCAGTATTTT.

This clone was counted between two and nine times. CDR3 in amino acids: CASSRDRQETQYF. As DNA, the CDR3 is TGTGCCAGCTCACGGGACAGGCAAGAGACCCAGTACTTC. V gene TRBV18 combines with J gene TRBJ2-5; 8 bases agree with TRBD1. V lost 4 bases and J lost 2; bases outside the gene matches: 0. CDR1 is KGHSH and CDR2 is LQKENI in the germline V gene. CDR3 size: 13 residues.

This clone was seen a single time. The V call is TRBV28, the J call TRBJ1-1; no reliable D call. Per germline, CDR1 MDHEN and CDR2 SYDVKM. The V end lost 4 bases, the J end lost 8 bases, and 11 bases lay between the germline ends. CDR3 length: 12 amino acids. The DNA for the CDR3 is TGTGCCAGCAGTTCGGCCTCAGAAGAAGCTTTCTTT. As protein: CASSSASEEAFF.

V usage is TRBV6-6 and J usage is TRBJ2-1, with 14 positions matching TRBD2. The CDR3 sequence is 14 residues long. Trimming took 7 bases from V and 7 from J; bases not matched to a gene: 3. Germline CDR1 reads MNHNY; CDR2 reads SVGAGI (reference sequence). The CDR3 sequence: CASIRTSGGNEQFF. The CDR3 region has the DNA TGTGCCAGCATCCGGACTAGCGGGGGGAATGAGCAGTTCTTC.

V and J are TRBV7-9 and TRBJ2-1, with unresolved D. This CDR3 contains 11 residues. V was shortened by 3 bases and J by 7 bases, with 4 bases between the two germline ends. CDR1 and CDR2 (germline): SEHNR, FQNEAQ (reference sequence). The chain's CDR3 is CASSFTNEQFF. CDR3 coding DNA: TGTGCCAGCAGCTTTACAAATGAGCAGTTCTTC.

The J gene is TRBJ2-7, the V gene TRBV19; D is unresolved. Germline CDR1 LNHDA, CDR2 SQIVND (reference sequence). Between the trimmed V and J ends, which lost 1 base and 2 bases, there was a span of 6 bases. The CDR3 is made up of 13 amino acids. The CDR3 region is CASSIGITYEQYF. In DNA form, the CDR3 reads TGTGCCAGTAGTATAGGGATTACCTACGAGCAGTACTTC.

This clone was found once. J is TRBJ2-7 and V is TRBV10-3; D is uncertain. Trimming stripped 5 bases from V and 1 base from J, with 12 bases between. The germline V gene has CDR1 ENHRY and CDR2 SYGVKD. The CDR3 has 14 amino acids. In nucleotides, the CDR3 is TGTGCCATCAGTCCGGCCCCCAAATCCTACGAGCAGTACTTC. It encodes CAISPAPKSYEQYF.

The V and J genes are TRBV7-9 and TRBJ1-1; a weak D match, TRBD1 (5 bases). Trimming left V 1 base short and J 3 bases short, with 15 bases between. Germline CDR1 SEHNR, CDR2 FQNEAQ (reference sequence). The CDR3 extends over 16 amino acids. CDR3 DNA: TGTGCCAGCAGCTTAGGGGGACGGGGGAGGTACACTGAAGCTTTCTTT. This sequence encodes CASSLGGRGRYTEAFF. The full variable domain, in which reference TRBV7-9 and TRBJ1-1 provide the parts outside the CDR3, is DTGVSQNPRHKITKRGQNVTFRCDPISEHNRLYWYRQTLGQGPEFLTYFQNEAQLEKSRLLSDRFSAERPKGSFSTLEIQRTEQGDSAMYLCASSLGGRGRYTEAFFGQGTRLTVV.

The chain recombines TRBV5-1 with TRBJ2-7; D remains ambiguous. V was cut by 4 bases and J by 2 bases, with 10 bases left in between. The germline V gene encodes CDR1 SGHRS and CDR2 YFSETQ. The CDR3 totals 13 residues. The CDR3 loop reads CASSLDRTYEQYF. The CDR3 nucleotides read TGCGCCAGCAGCCTAGACCGAACCTACGAGCAGTACTTC.

Notes on this clone: Different DNA sequences within this sample yield the same CDR3. The rearrangement links TRBV19 to TRBJ2-7; 9 bases align to TRBD1. Germline loops: CDR1 LNHDA, CDR2 SQIVND (reference sequence). This CDR3 is 13 amino acids long. V was clipped by 7 bases and J by 4 bases; unmatched bases: 5. CDR3 amino acids: CASTTGGGYEQYF. In nucleotides, the CDR3 is TGTGCCAGTACCACAGGGGGCGGTTACGAGCAGTACTTC.

The V and J genes are TRBV29-1 and TRBJ1-1; D gene ambiguous. Looked up from germline, CDR1 is SQVTM and CDR2 is ANQGSEA. The CDR3 is 12 residues long. Trimming shortened V by 3 bases and J by 7 bases, and 12 bases separated the two germline ends. As DNA, the CDR3 is TGCAGCGTTGACTCGGGGTTGGGTGAAGCTTTCTTT. Amino acid sequence: CSVDSGLGEAFF.

The chain uses TRBV2 and TRBJ2-5; 10 nucleotides match TRBD1. Germline V gene sequence: CDR1 SNHLY, CDR2 FYNNEI. The CDR3 contains 15 residues. V shed 7 bases, J shed 6 bases, and the junction held 11 bases outside the gene matches. CDR3 loop: CASNGGDRGKQTQYF. The CDR3 DNA is TGTGCCAGCAATGGGGGGGACAGGGGAAAACAGACCCAGTACTTC.

V and J are TRBV27 and TRBJ1-1; 7 bases are shared with TRBD1. V lost 6 bases to trimming and J lost 3 bases; unmatched junction nucleotides: 4. Germline values: CDR1 MNHEY, CDR2 SMNVEV (reference sequence). The length of the CDR3 is 13 residues. The CDR3 bases are TGTGCCAGCAGAACCACAGGGGACACTGAAGCTTTCTTT. It encodes CASRTTGDTEAFF.

The chain has TRBV9 and TRBJ2-2, with TRBD2 matching over 10 bases. Germline CDR1 SGDLS, CDR2 YYNGEE. This CDR3 is 17 amino acids long. V was clipped by 0 bases and J by 4 bases; unmatched bases: 6. The CDR3 reads CASSVAPAGGITGELFF. The CDR3 DNA reads TGTGCCAGCAGCGTAGCCCCAGCGGGAGGGATCACCGGGGAGCTGTTTTTT.

The chain is built from TRBV7-2 and TRBJ2-2; D call uncertain. Trimming cost V 2 bases and J 1 base, with 5 bases left between them. Per the germline V gene, CDR1 is SGHTA and CDR2 is FQGNSA. CDR3 length: 14 residues. CDR3 loop: CASSLIRNTGELFF. In DNA, the CDR3 is TGTGCCAGCAGCTTAATCCGGAACACCGGGGAGCTGTTTTTT.